These T cell receptor beta chains were read from a single sample in a study of CD8 T cells in Susac syndrome. Each CDR3 protein is one row after TCRdb ran MiXCR on the immunoSEQ multiplex PCR reads. The data hold roughly 130,000 distinct CDR3 sequences, with 90% to 95% observed a single time. The specimen sequenced was CD4+ T cells from PBMCs. All receptors come from a human donor in good health. CDR3s include the opening cysteine and the closing phenylalanine or tryptophan. The size of a clone is reported for some rows only, either as once, few or many, or as a class for expanded clones.

j_gene | abundance | v_gene | CDR3aa
TRBJ2-2 | NA | TRBV27 | CASVRAGGISGGELFF
TRBJ1-5 | NA | TRBV18 | CASSPNRDQPQHF
TRBJ2-7 | NA | TRBV29-1 | CSVGLVPYEQYF
TRBJ2-7 | NA | TRBV6-6 | CASSRDWKYEQYF
TRBJ2-5 | NA | TRBV18 | CASSPASKETQYF
TRBJ2-2 | NA | TRBV5-1 | CASSPDPTVLRTGELFF
TRBJ2-5 | NA | TRBV29-1 | CSVDWSGETQYF
TRBJ1-4 | NA | TRBV5-1 | CASSLAGGATNEKLFF
TRBJ2-5 | NA | TRBV6-5 | CAISESTGPLDF
TRBJ2-3 | NA | TRBV20-1 | CSASLGSTDTQYF
TRBJ2-1 | NA | TRBV14 | CASSPRARAANNEQFF
TRBJ2-6 | NA | TRBV3-1 | CASSHRDRVFSGANVLTF
TRBJ1-4 | NA | TRBV27 | CASSFRGEEKLFF
TRBJ2-5 | NA | TRBV6-6 | CASIDTGGEETQYF
TRBJ2-7 | NA | TRBV2 | CASSLLAGVAERYEQYF
TRBJ2-5 | NA | TRBV3-1 | CASSPLSGTRGETQYF
TRBJ2-2 | once | TRBV2 | CASNPSGAGELFF
TRBJ2-7 | NA | TRBV10-3 | CAISPGQGAYEQYF
TRBJ2-6 | NA | TRBV6-5 | CASSSGGAAGANVLTF
TRBJ2-6 | NA | TRBV19 | CASSPQGASSGANVLTF
TRBJ1-2 | NA | TRBV12-3/TRBV12-4 | CASSPQGADSGYTF
TRBJ1-5 | NA | TRBV19 | CASSMGSGLNQPQHF
TRBJ2-1 | NA | TRBV4-1 | CASNLASGRKGEQFF
TRBJ2-2 | NA | TRBV19 | CASSPTSIRPGELFF
TRBJ1-5 | NA | TRBV30 | CAWSPPPRGPQHF
TRBJ2-7 | NA | TRBV18 | CASSPNTAYEQYF
TRBJ2-7 | NA | TRBV2 | CASSEGSDYTKQYF
TRBJ2-7 | NA | TRBV7-2 | CASSLNSGSYEQYF
TRBJ2-7 | NA | TRBV6-6 | CASSLPGGGEQYF
TRBJ2-1 | NA | TRBV20-1 | CSASGREGRNNEQFF
TRBJ1-5 | NA | TRBV3-1 | CASSYDRNQPQHF
TRBJ2-2 | NA | TRBV19 | CASSITSVRTGELFF
TRBJ2-3 | NA | TRBV5-4 | CASSLAERLTDTQYF
TRBJ1-1 | NA | TRBV13 | CASSSRGKRTEAFF
TRBJ2-6 | NA | TRBV2 | CASRGGPGLGAGANVLTF
TRBJ2-2 | NA | TRBV27 | CASSLYEGIGGELFF
TRBJ2-7 | NA | TRBV5-1 | CASSLGGQGEEQYF
TRBJ1-1 | once | TRBV7-9 | CASRAKMNTEAFF
TRBJ1-5 | NA | TRBV29-1 | CSALAGGSNQPQHF
TRBJ2-1 | NA | TRBV29-1 | CSSSLGQVSNEQFF
TRBJ1-5 | NA | TRBV12-3/TRBV12-4 | CASSWTVSNQPQHF
TRBJ2-5 | NA | TRBV5-4 | CASSNQGTQYF
TRBJ2-4 | NA | TRBV5-4 | CASSIPGPSAGKNIQYF
TRBJ2-1 | NA | TRBV4-1 | CASSQGFGGSARDEQFF
TRBJ2-1 | NA | TRBV18 | CASSRDRVNNEQFF
TRBJ1-4 | NA | TRBV15 | CATSRDRNEKLFF